The 10 T cell receptor beta chains in this list originate from one sample, sequenced in a study of T-cell memory formation after mild COVID-19. TCRdb passed the 5' RACE reads through MiXCR, listing each CDR3 protein once. The sample yields more than 350,000 distinct CDR3 sequences, 16% seen once. Specimen: PBMCs or a T cell subset sorted from them (not recorded which). Receptors were obtained from a man between 18 and 29 years old who had mild COVID-19 (a few samples of this study predate the infection). Cell type and time point are not known.

In this sample, this clonotype turned up many times. The chain couples TRBV11-2 to TRBJ2-2; 9 bases align to TRBD1. V shed 3 bases and J 3 bases; nucleotides not matched to a gene: 14. Germline CDR1 SGHAT, CDR2 FQNNGV. This CDR3 is 19 amino acids long. CDR3 DNA sequence: TGTGCCAGCAGCTTTTCCATATACAGGGGGCGCGTGTACACCGGGGAGCTGTTTTTT. This encodes CASSFSIYRGRVYTGELFF.

The chain couples TRBV6-5 to TRBJ1-2; 9 bases map to TRBD1. Germline CDR1 is MNHEY and CDR2 is SVGAGI. V was clipped by 7 bases and J by 6 bases; unmatched bases: 6. This CDR3 region has 13 residues. The CDR3 bases are TGTGCCAGCACCAGGGACAGGGTGAATGGCTACACCTTC. Its translation is CASTRDRVNGYTF.

J is TRBJ2-1 and V is TRBV7-2; D gene uncertain. V was trimmed by 4 bases and J by 9 bases, leaving 10 bases between them. Germline CDR1 reads SGHTA; CDR2 reads FQGNSA. This CDR3 comprises 12 residues. Written as DNA, the CDR3 is TGTGCCAGCAGCTGGTCGATGGGTGAGCAGTTCTTC. The encoded protein is CASSWSMGEQFF.

There are many counts of this clonotype. The chain has TRBV6-5 and TRBJ2-2; no clear D. This CDR3 has 13 amino acids. The germline V gene encodes CDR1 MNHEY and CDR2 SVGAGI. The V gene lost 2 bases and the J gene lost 4 bases, with 5 bases spanning the gap. For the CDR3, the DNA is TGTGCCAGCAGTTACCCTCCCACCGGGGAGCTGTTTTTT. Its protein is CASSYPPTGELFF.

This clonotype was recorded only once. The chain is built from TRBV20-1 and TRBJ1-1, with 7 bases fitting TRBD1. The ends lost 0 bases at V and 7 bases at J; junction bases unmatched: 8. CDR1 DFQATT and CDR2 SNEGSKA come from the germline V gene (reference sequence). CDR3 size: 14 residues. In DNA form, the CDR3 reads TGCAGTGCTAGAGAGCCGGGGACAGTAGATGAAGCTTTCTTT. This encodes CSAREPGTVDEAFF.

The chain joins TRBV5-1 to TRBJ2-7; D may be TRBD1 (5 bases). V lost 0 bases, J lost 5 bases, and 9 bases lay in between. CDR1 and CDR2 from the germline V gene are SGHRS and YFSETQ. This CDR3 is 13 amino acids long. Written as DNA, the CDR3 is TGCGCCAGCAGCTTGGCCCCAGGGAACGAGCAGTACGTC. Translating it yields CASSLAPGNEQYV.

Only a few counts were recorded for this clonotype. The V and J genes are TRBV11-2 and TRBJ1-2, with TRBD1 matching 8 bases. Germline CDR1 reads SGHAT; CDR2 reads FQNNGV. J gave up 5 bases and V 4 bases, and 6 bases lay outside the gene matches. The CDR3 has 14 residues. CDR3 nucleotide sequence: TGTGCCAGCAGCTCCATCCAGGGGGCGTATGGCTACACCTTC. Protein sequence: CASSSIQGAYGYTF.

This clonotype showed up many times. The rearrangement joins TRBV14 to TRBJ1-1; D gene unclear. This CDR3 contains 13 residues. The germline CDR1 and CDR2 sequences are SGHDN and FVKESK. V lost 3 bases to trimming and J lost 0 bases, with 5 bases between them. The DNA for the CDR3 is TGTGCCAGCAGCCAGGGTATGAACACTGAAGCTTTCTTT. Its protein is CASSQGMNTEAFF.

There are a few counts of this clonotype. Germline is not matched at one junction end, which may reflect a read error. The chain uses TRBV7-7 and TRBJ2-6; 7 bases agree with TRBD2. Germline CDR1 SSHAT, CDR2 FNYEAQ (reference sequence). The CDR3 has 18 amino acids. The CDR3 coding sequence is TGTGCTAGCAGCTTAGCGATGGGCGGGAGCTCTGGGGCCAACGTCCTGACTTTC. Protein product: CASSLAMGGSSGANVLTF.

This clonotype turned up a few times. The V and J genes are TRBV4-1 and TRBJ2-7; D unresolved. V dropped 3 bases and J dropped 4 bases, with 10 bases sitting between them. The CDR3 consists of 13 residues. CDR1 is MGHRA, CDR2 YSYEKL, per germline. In nucleotides, the CDR3 is TGCGCCAGCAGCCAGGCGGTCTATTACGAGCAGTACTTC. This sequence encodes CASSQAVYYEQYF.